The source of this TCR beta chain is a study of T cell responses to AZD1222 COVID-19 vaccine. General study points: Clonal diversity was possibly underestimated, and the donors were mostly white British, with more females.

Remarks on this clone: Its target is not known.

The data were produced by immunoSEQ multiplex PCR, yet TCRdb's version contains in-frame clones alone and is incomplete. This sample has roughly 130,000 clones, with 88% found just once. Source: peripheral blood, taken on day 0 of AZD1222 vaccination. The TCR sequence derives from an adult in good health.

In DNA form, the CDR3 reads TGTGCCAGCAGCCCGGGGGATAGCGGGGGTTACAATGAGCAGTTCTTC. Translating gives CASSPGDSGGYNEQFF. V is TRBV5-4 and J is TRBJ2-1; 9 bases are shared with TRBD2. CDR1 and CDR2 (germline): SGHNT, YYREEE (reference sequence). V trimming: 4 bases; J trimming: 4 bases; junction bases outside the gene matches: 9. The CDR3 totals 16 residues.